One and the same sample provided the 5 T cell receptor beta chains below, sequenced in a study of beta chain features in type 1 diabetes. The whole isolated RNA underwent reverse transcription, so sequencing captured expressed TCRB transcripts. Only in-frame clones appear in the TCRdb table, and some are missing; sequencing was by immunoSEQ multiplex PCR. The sample lists under 250,000 clones, about a tenth seen once, with 1% to 1.5% in the top ten. The sample was central memory CD4+ T cells from blood. The receptors were sampled from a man in his late teens or twenties in good health.

The chain carries TRBV7-9 and TRBJ2-4, with D perhaps TRBD2 (5 bases). The CDR3 has 13 amino acids. CDR1 is SEHNR, CDR2 FQNEAQ, per germline (reference sequence). V lost 1 base and J 9 bases, leaving 10 bases between the germline ends. This CDR3 is CASSLEEGVIQYF. The DNA for the CDR3 is TGTGCCAGCAGCTTAGAAGAGGGCGTCATTCAGTACTTC.

At least ten counts were recorded for this clone. In the same sample, other DNA sequences code for this CDR3. The chain employs TRBV29-1 and TRBJ1-1, with no clear D. The V end lost 5 bases, the J end lost 4 bases, and 11 bases lay between the germline ends. Germline lookup yields CDR1 SQVTM and CDR2 ANQGSEA. The CDR3 extends over 12 amino acids. The CDR3 bases are TGCAGCGTTAGGGTAGGCAGCACTGAAGCTTTCTTT. It specifies CSVRVGSTEAFF.

This clone came up a few times. The chain employs TRBV29-1 and TRBJ2-7; D gene ambiguous. The CDR3 length is 12 residues. Per the germline V gene, CDR1 is SQVTM and CDR2 is ANQGSEA. V was clipped by 7 bases and J by 0 bases, with 10 bases between them. CDR3 nucleotide sequence: TGCAGCGCCAAAAAGAGCTCCTACGAGCAGTACTTC. This translates into CSAKKSSYEQYF.

Comment on this clone: A far larger clone differs by one base, so this is likely a read error. The chain is built from TRBV5-6 and TRBJ2-1; D possibly corresponds to TRBD1 (5 bases). The CDR3 is 14 residues long. Germline lookup yields CDR1 SGHDT and CDR2 YYEEEE. V was clipped by 4 bases and J by 2 bases, with 10 bases between them. CDR3 loop: CASSVGRAYNEQFF. For the CDR3, the DNA is TGTGCCAGCAGCGTGGGCAGGGCCTACAATGAGCAGTTCTTC.

V gene TRBV7-9 combines with J gene TRBJ1-1; D remains ambiguous. Germline V gene lookup returns CDR1 SEHNR and CDR2 FQNEAQ (reference sequence). The CDR3 totals 14 residues. Trimming removed 3 bases at V and 0 bases at J, with 8 bases between. The CDR3 DNA follows: TGTGCCAGCAGCTTGGGTAGTATGAACACTGAAGCTTTCTTT. This translates into CASSLGSMNTEAFF.